The 31 T cell receptor beta chains listed next were all sequenced from one sample in a study of blood T cell repertoires in COVID-19. Some clones are missing from TCRdb's copy, which holds only in-frame ones; the method was immunoSEQ multiplex PCR. Found here are some 45,000 clones, over 75% of them singletons; the top ten hold around 15%. The sequenced sample consisted of peripheral blood. These receptor sequences come from a human donor in a cohort sampled during active COVID-19.

V is TRBV5-1 and J is TRBJ1-1, with no clear D. V shed 0 bases and J shed 0 bases, with 6 bases lying between them. The CDR3 extends over 14 amino acids. In germline, CDR1 is SGHRS, CDR2 YFSETQ. The CDR3 sequence: CASSLDTLNTEAFF. In DNA, the CDR3 is TGCGCCAGCAGCTTGGACACATTGAACACTGAAGCTTTCTTT.

This clone has just one count. The chain combines TRBV28 with TRBJ1-3; 7 bases map to TRBD1. V lost 7 bases, J lost 7 bases, and 10 bases stayed unmatched. CDR3 size: 14 residues. The germline CDR1 and CDR2 sequences are MDHEN and SYDVKM. The CDR3 DNA is TGTGCCAGCACCCCCGGGACAGTCGTGAACACCATATATTTT. Translated, it gives CASTPGTVVNTIYF.

The V and J genes are TRBV3-1 (or the pseudogene TRBV3-2) and TRBJ1-2; no clear D gene. Germline values: CDR1 LGHDT, CDR2 YNNKEL (reference sequence). This CDR3 spans 13 amino acids. The germline V and J ends were trimmed by 2 bases and 2 bases, with 6 bases remaining between them. The CDR3 region has the DNA TGTGCCAGCAGCCAAACGGGGAACTATGGCTACACCTTC. Translating it yields CASSQTGNYGYTF.

This rearrangement joins TRBV15 to TRBJ2-5, with 8 bases aligning to TRBD1. CDR3 length: 15 amino acids. The J segment lost 1 base and the V segment lost 5 bases, leaving 6 bases of the junction unmatched. CDR1 LNHNV and CDR2 YYDKDF come from the germline V gene (reference sequence). As DNA, the CDR3 is TGTGCCACCAGCGGGGACAGGTCCTTCCAAGAGACCCAGTACTTC. Protein product: CATSGDRSFQETQYF.

The chain carries TRBV5-6 and TRBJ2-5, with D possibly being TRBD2 (5 bases). V was clipped by 1 base and J by 1 base, with 14 bases between them. CDR3 size: 16 residues. Germline V gene lookup returns CDR1 SGHDT and CDR2 YYEEEE. CDR3 in amino acids: CASSLFQVEGQETQYF. CDR3 DNA: TGTGCCAGCAGCTTGTTTCAGGTAGAGGGCCAAGAGACCCAGTACTTC.

V gene TRBV5-1 combines with J gene TRBJ2-5, with 14 bases fitting TRBD2. The CDR3 contains 15 residues. The germline V gene encodes CDR1 SGHRS and CDR2 YFSETQ. The V segment lost 4 bases and the J segment 5 bases; nucleotides outside the gene matches: 4. This CDR3 is CASSQGLAGAETQYF. Written as DNA, the CDR3 is TGCGCCAGCAGCCAGGGACTAGCGGGAGCGGAGACCCAGTACTTC.

The V and J genes are TRBV4-1 and TRBJ2-5, with TRBD1 as a possible D gene (6 bases). V was shortened by 0 bases and J by 3 bases, with 8 bases between the two germline ends. The CDR3 spans 14 residues. Germline CDR1 MGHRA, CDR2 YSYEKL. In DNA form, the CDR3 reads TGCGCCAGCAGCCAAGAGCCAGGGGAAGAGACCCAGTACTTC. Its protein product is CASSQEPGEETQYF.

The J gene is TRBJ2-7, the V gene TRBV7-2, with 8 bases that match TRBD1. This CDR3 has 15 residues. The ends lost 1 base at V and 7 bases at J; junction bases unmatched: 9. The germline V gene has CDR1 SGHTA and CDR2 FQGNSA. CDR3: CASSLVTGQGREQYF. The CDR3, as DNA: TGTGCCAGCAGCTTAGTCACCGGACAGGGTAGGGAGCAGTACTTC.

The V and J genes are TRBV10-3 and TRBJ2-3, with D possibly TRBD2 on 5 matching bases. CDR3 length: 13 amino acids. Germline assignment: CDR1 ENHRY and CDR2 SYGVKD. Between the trimmed V and J ends, which lost 11 bases and 0 bases, there was a span of 12 bases. This CDR3 reads CASGSPSTDTQYF. CDR3 in DNA: TGTGCCTCTGGGAGCCCGAGCACAGATACGCAGTATTTT.

The chain employs TRBV30 and TRBJ2-5; 8 nucleotides align to TRBD2. The CDR3 totals 11 residues. Germline V gene data show CDR1 as GTSNPN and CDR2 as SVGIG (reference sequence). V shed 4 bases and J 6 bases; nucleotides not matched to a gene: 1. The CDR3 spells CAWTSGQTQYF. The DNA of the CDR3 is TGTGCCTGGACTAGCGGGCAGACCCAGTACTTC.

The rearrangement links TRBV5-1 to TRBJ1-2, with a tentative D call TRBD1 (6 bases). The CDR3 consists of 15 residues. CDR1 and CDR2 (germline): SGHRS, YFSETQ. The ends were cut back, 1 base at V and 2 bases at J, with 12 bases in the middle. The chain's CDR3 is CASSLPGQQNYGYTF. The CDR3 coding sequence is TGCGCCAGCAGCTTGCCCGGACAGCAGAACTATGGCTACACCTTC.

The gene calls are TRBV7-9 and TRBJ2-7; 8 bases are a match to TRBD2. Germline CDR1 and CDR2: SEHNR and FQNEAQ (reference sequence). J gave up 1 base and V 5 bases, and 13 bases lay outside the gene matches. The CDR3 is 17 amino acids. The CDR3 sequence: CASSPRPLAGKSYEQYF. CDR3 bases: TGTGCCAGCAGCCCCAGGCCGCTAGCGGGCAAATCCTACGAGCAGTACTTC.

The chain combines TRBV27 with TRBJ1-5; the match to TRBD1 covers 9 bases. Trimming at V came to 6 bases and at J to 5 bases, leaving 2 bases not matched to a gene. The CDR3 is 13 amino acids. Germline values: CDR1 MNHEY, CDR2 SMNVEV (reference sequence). CDR3 residues: CASRDRGDQPQHF. The CDR3 DNA is TGTGCCAGCAGGGACAGGGGCGATCAGCCCCAGCATTTT.

This chain links TRBV7-3 with TRBJ2-5, with TRBD1 identical over 7 bases. The germline V gene has CDR1 SGHTA and CDR2 FQGTGA. CDR3 length: 15 amino acids. V trimming: 5 bases; J trimming: 5 bases; junction bases outside the gene matches: 11. In DNA form, the CDR3 reads TGTGCCAGCAGCCCTAGGGGGCAGGGGGATGAGACCCAGTACTTC. Translating gives CASSPRGQGDETQYF.

V usage is TRBV11-3 and J usage is TRBJ2-7, with TRBD1 matching 11 bases. The V and J ends lost 5 bases and 0 bases, in that order; junction bases with no gene match: 9. The germline V gene encodes CDR1 SGHNT and CDR2 YENEEA. CDR3 length equals 17 residues. Written as DNA, the CDR3 is TGTGCCAGCAGCAAAAGAGGACAGGGGGCCCGCTCCTACGAGCAGTACTTC. It encodes CASSKRGQGARSYEQYF. Drawing the rest from reference TRBV11-3 and TRBJ2-7, the complete variable domain is EAGVVQSPRYKIIEKKQPVAFWCNPISGHNTLYWYLQNLGQGPELLIRYENEEAVDDSQLPKDRFSAERLKGVDSTLKIQPAELGDSAVYLCASSKRGQGARSYEQYFGPGTRLTVT.

The CDR3 nucleotides are TGTGCCAGCAGCTTAGGACTCCCCAATGAGCAGTTCTTC. Translating it yields CASSLGLPNEQFF. V is TRBV7-2 and J is TRBJ2-1; D is unclear. V was shortened by 1 base and J by 6 bases, with 7 bases between the two germline ends. The CDR3 runs to 13 residues. Germline-derived CDR1 and CDR2 are SGHTA and FQGNSA.

The chain carries TRBV7-2 and TRBJ1-4; no reliable D call. Trimming left V 2 bases short and J 5 bases short, with 18 bases between. The CDR3 has 17 residues. Germline lookup yields CDR1 SGHTA and CDR2 FQGNSA. CDR3 loop: CASSLNWARHGNEKLFF. CDR3 sequence (DNA): TGTGCCAGCAGCTTAAATTGGGCCCGACACGGAAATGAAAAACTGTTTTTT.

The count of this clone is one. This chain's CDR3 is CASSFKGTSGLAKNIQYF. CDR3 nucleotides: TGTGCCAGCAGTTTCAAGGGGACTAGCGGATTAGCCAAAAACATTCAGTACTTC. The chain has TRBV27 and TRBJ2-4; 11 positions match TRBD2. The trim removed 3 bases at V and 0 bases at J, leaving 7 bases unmatched. Germline lookup yields CDR1 MNHEY and CDR2 SMNVEV (reference sequence). CDR3 size: 18 residues.

The chain recombines TRBV18 with TRBJ2-7; weak D call: TRBD2 (5 bases). This CDR3 comprises 14 residues. Germline V gene sequence: CDR1 KGHSH, CDR2 LQKENI. V was shortened by 3 bases and J by 3 bases, with 12 bases between the two germline ends. The CDR3: CASSPVEGNYEQYF. CDR3 sequence (DNA): TGTGCCAGCTCACCGGTTGAGGGAAACTACGAGCAGTACTTC.

V usage is TRBV5-1 and J usage is TRBJ2-1; 8 bases align to TRBD2. CDR3 size: 15 residues. After removal of 4 bases from V and 6 bases from J, the junction contained 9 bases not matched to a gene. The germline gives CDR1 SGHRS, CDR2 YFSETQ. This CDR3 reads CASSPGASGPNEQFF. The CDR3 region has the DNA TGCGCCAGCAGCCCGGGGGCTAGCGGGCCCAATGAGCAGTTCTTC.

The V call is TRBV19, the J call TRBJ1-5, with D possibly matching TRBD1 (5 bases). This CDR3 has 15 amino acids. The germline V gene has CDR1 LNHDA and CDR2 SQIVND (reference sequence). V was cut by 8 bases and J by 7 bases, with 21 bases left in between. CDR3: CASRTSREGYQPQHF. In DNA form, the CDR3 reads TGTGCCAGTCGAACCAGCAGGGAGGGTTACCAGCCCCAGCATTTT.

This sequence joins TRBV2 and TRBJ2-5; 8 bases agree with TRBD2. The V and J ends lost 0 bases and 5 bases, in that order; junction bases with no gene match: 8. This CDR3 spans 16 amino acids. CDR1 is SNHLY and CDR2 is FYNNEI in the germline V gene. As DNA, the CDR3 is TGTGCCAGCAGTGAAGCTGGAGCGGGAGTAGGGGAGACCCAGTACTTC. Its protein is CASSEAGAGVGETQYF.

V is TRBV3-1 (or the pseudogene TRBV3-2) and J is TRBJ1-2; no definite D call. The CDR3 totals 15 residues. Per the germline V gene, CDR1 is LGHDT and CDR2 is YNNKEL (reference sequence). The V and J ends lost 0 bases and 4 bases respectively, with 12 bases between them. The CDR3 sequence: CASSQEANGFYGYTF. The CDR3 region has the DNA TGTGCCAGCAGCCAAGAAGCAAACGGGTTCTATGGCTACACCTTC.

The chain employs TRBV28 and TRBJ2-7; D uncertain. The germline V gene encodes CDR1 MDHEN and CDR2 SYDVKM. V gave up 5 bases and J gave up 0 bases, with 5 bases separating them. This CDR3 is 12 amino acids long. CDR3 bases: TGTGCCAGCAGTCTGAGCTCCTACGAGCAGTACTTC. This sequence encodes CASSLSSYEQYF.

This clone was recorded a few times. The chain is built from TRBV7-2 and TRBJ1-1; no definite D call. With 1 base removed from V and 1 base from J, the gap between germline ends came to 7 bases. In germline, CDR1 is SGHTA, CDR2 FQGNSA. There are 14 residues in the CDR3. The CDR3 coding sequence is TGTGCCAGCAGCTTAGTGGGCACGAACACTGAAGCTTTCTTT. This translates into CASSLVGTNTEAFF. The complete variable domain, with remaining parts taken from reference TRBV7-2 and TRBJ1-1, reads GAGVSQSPSNKVTEKGKDVELRCDPISGHTALYWYRQSLGQGLEFLIYFQGNSAPDKSGLPSDRFSAERTGGSVSTLTIQRTQQEDSAVYLCASSLVGTNTEAFFGQGTRLTVV.

This clone was observed once. The chain recombines TRBV6-5 with TRBJ2-1; TRBD1 matches at 10 bases. There are 16 residues in the CDR3. V was pared by 5 bases and J by 7 bases, with 11 bases of the junction left unmatched. Germline CDR1 MNHEY, CDR2 SVGAGI. CDR3 in DNA: TGTGCCAGCAGTCACTATTCCGGGACAGGGGTAAATGAGCAGTTCTTC. This translates into CASSHYSGTGVNEQFF.

This sequence joins TRBV28 and TRBJ1-1, with D uncertain. The CDR3 has 15 amino acids. V was cut by 7 bases and J by 1 base, with 16 bases left in between. Germline lookup yields CDR1 MDHEN and CDR2 SYDVKM. The CDR3 loop reads CASISTASGNTEAFF. The CDR3 DNA sequence: TGTGCCAGCATCAGTACAGCCTCAGGGAACACTGAAGCTTTCTTT.

The chain carries TRBV29-1 and TRBJ2-1; 10 bases are a match to TRBD1. Looked up from germline, CDR1 is SQVTM and CDR2 is ANQGSEA. V shed 6 bases and J 2 bases; nucleotides not matched to a gene: 4. The CDR3 sequence is 14 residues long. The CDR3: CSVLGQGAYNEQFF. The CDR3 DNA follows: TGCAGCGTCCTCGGACAGGGGGCCTACAATGAGCAGTTCTTC.

V is TRBV19 and J is TRBJ1-1; tentatively, D is TRBD1 (6 bases). The CDR3 extends over 16 amino acids. The germline CDR1 and CDR2 sequences are LNHDA and SQIVND (reference sequence). V dropped 5 bases and J dropped 5 bases, with 21 bases sitting between them. The CDR3 reads CASSFVQWGRETEAFF. The CDR3 DNA reads as TGTGCCAGTAGTTTCGTACAGTGGGGGCGGGAGACTGAAGCTTTCTTT. Together with reference TRBV19 and TRBJ1-1, the CDR3 gives the full variable domain: DGGITQSPKYLFRKEGQNVTLSCEQNLNHDAMYWYRQDPGQGLRLIYYSQIVNDFQKGDIAEGYSVSREKKESFPLTVTSAQKNPTAFYLCASSFVQWGRETEAFFGQGTRLTVV.

The J gene is TRBJ2-7, the V gene TRBV19, with D hard to call. The germline CDR1 and CDR2 sequences are LNHDA and SQIVND (reference sequence). The CDR3 totals 13 residues. Trimming removed 3 bases from V and 2 bases from J, with 8 bases in between. The CDR3, as DNA: TGTGCCAGTAGTATCAACAGTGCCTACGAGCAGTACTTC. It codes for CASSINSAYEQYF.

This clone was counted a single time. The J gene is TRBJ1-1, the V gene TRBV29-1; 8 nucleotides match TRBD1. Germline CDR1 SQVTM, CDR2 ANQGSEA. With 5 bases clipped from V and 4 bases from J, the junction kept 9 bases outside the gene matches. The CDR3 length is 14 residues. DNA of the CDR3: TGCAGCGTTAGGAAGCAGGGGGCAGGCACTGAAGCTTTCTTT. Amino acids: CSVRKQGAGTEAFF.